The 18 T cell receptor beta chains reported below all come from one sample, sequenced in a study of T cells in Graves' hyperthyroidism and ophthalmopathy. There were TCR beta CDR3 regions amplified from RNA transcripts. The HTBI primer set drove a first-round RT-PCR of the TCR CDR3. TCRdb processed the multiplex PCR reads anew with MiXCR; each CDR3 protein has one entry. The sample includes about 640,000 distinct CDR3 sequences, around 20% of them seen just once. The sample comprised blood. The source of these receptors is a man in his thirties or forties with Graves' ophthalmopathy.

The CDR3 DNA reads TGTGCCAGCAGCCTTAGCGGGAGGGCCGGGTCCAATGAGCAGTTCTTC. The encoded protein is CASSLSGRAGSNEQFF. The rearrangement uses TRBV11-3 and TRBJ2-1, with 11 bases that match TRBD2. Germline V gives CDR1 SGHNT, CDR2 YENEEA. The CDR3 is 16 amino acids. Losses at the gene ends were 5 bases for V and 6 bases for J; bases not matched to a gene: 9.

The genes are TRBV5-1 and TRBJ2-7; TRBD1 matches 9 bases. This CDR3 has 15 amino acids. With 0 bases clipped from V and 5 bases from J, the junction kept 6 bases outside the gene matches. Germline assignment: CDR1 SGHRS and CDR2 YFSETQ. The CDR3, as DNA: TGCGCCAGCAGCTTGGGCGGGACAGGGAGTAACGAGCAGTACTTC. Residues: CASSLGGTGSNEQYF.

This chain uses TRBV7-8 with TRBJ2-3, with 10 bases identical to TRBD2. The length of the CDR3 is 16 residues. Unmatched junction bases numbered 9, after V lost 7 bases and J lost 2 bases. The V gene's germline CDR1 is SGHVS and CDR2 FQNEAQ. Here the CDR3 DNA reads TGTGCCAGCATCTTTAGTCTAGCGGGGGACACAGATACGCAGTATTTT. It encodes CASIFSLAGDTDTQYF. Using reference TRBV7-8 and TRBJ2-3 for the parts outside the CDR3, the full variable domain is GAGVSQSPRYKVAKRGQDVALRCDPISGHVSLFWYQQALGQGPEFLTYFQNEAQLDKSGLPSDRFFAERPEGSVSTLKIQRTQQEDSAVYLCASIFSLAGDTDTQYFGPGTRLTVL.

This sequence joins TRBV7-3 and TRBJ2-1; 7 bases map to TRBD2. CDR1 SGHTA and CDR2 FQGTGA come from the germline V gene. Losses at the gene ends were 5 bases for V and 2 bases for J; bases not matched to a gene: 6. This CDR3 is 15 amino acids long. In nucleotides, the CDR3 is TGTGCCAGCAGCCTACGACTAGCCCCCTACAATGAGCAGTTCTTC. Amino acids: CASSLRLAPYNEQFF.

This clonotype was seen many times. V usage is TRBV27 and J usage is TRBJ1-6, with a possible D match to TRBD1 (6 bases). Germline CDR1 and CDR2: MNHEY and SMNVEV (reference sequence). The CDR3 totals 13 residues. V dropped 5 bases and J dropped 7 bases, with 9 bases sitting between them. The CDR3 sequence: CASSLGGNSPLHF. The CDR3 nucleotides are TGTGCCAGCAGTCTTGGGGGCAATTCACCCCTCCACTTT.

This clonotype has a handful of counts. The chain recombines TRBV15 with TRBJ2-3; 10 bases map to TRBD2. CDR3 length: 16 residues. Germline lookup yields CDR1 LNHNV and CDR2 YYDKDF (reference sequence). The ends lost 5 bases at V and 1 base at J; junction bases unmatched: 6. For the CDR3, the DNA is TGTGCCACCAGCCTGATCGGGACTAGCGGCACAGATACGCAGTATTTT. Amino acid sequence: CATSLIGTSGTDTQYF.

This clonotype was seen ten or more times. This sequence joins TRBV12-3 or TRBV12-4 and TRBJ2-2, with 12 bases that match TRBD2. V shed 2 bases, J shed 5 bases, and the junction held 6 bases outside the gene matches. The CDR3 has 17 residues. This CDR3 is CASSLYGLAGQTGELFF. The CDR3 nucleotides are TGTGCCAGCAGTTTATACGGACTAGCGGGACAAACCGGGGAGCTGTTTTTT.

The chain is built from TRBV14 and TRBJ2-7; D is unclear. The V gene lost 0 bases and the J gene lost 2 bases, with 14 bases spanning the gap. Germline-derived CDR1 and CDR2 are SGHDN and FVKESK. The length of the CDR3 is 16 residues. Here the CDR3 reads CASSQDRSGEPYEQYF. The CDR3 DNA reads as TGTGCCAGCAGCCAAGACAGGTCAGGCGAACCCTACGAGCAGTACTTC.

A few counts support this clonotype. The V and J genes are TRBV27 and TRBJ2-7, with D perhaps matching TRBD2 (7 bases). The germline gives CDR1 MNHEY, CDR2 SMNVEV (reference sequence). CDR3 length: 16 residues. The V and J ends lost 4 bases and 7 bases respectively, with 23 bases between them. CDR3 sequence (DNA): TGTGCCAGCAGTTGGGGGGGCGGGACGACCCTTGGAGAGCAGTACTTC. Protein product: CASSWGGGTTLGEQYF.

The V gene is TRBV4-1, the J gene TRBJ1-5; D unresolved. Trimming pared 3 bases from V and 3 bases from J, leaving 12 bases between. This CDR3 is built from 15 residues. Germline V CDR1 and CDR2: MGHRA, YSYEKL. The CDR3 spells CASSQKGLVNQPQHF. DNA for the CDR3: TGCGCCAGCAGCCAGAAAGGGTTGGTCAATCAGCCCCAGCATTTT.

This clonotype was seen ten or more times. V and J are TRBV5-1 and TRBJ1-1, with unresolved D. The length of the CDR3 is 14 residues. CDR1 is SGHRS, CDR2 YFSETQ, per germline. The germline V and J ends were trimmed by 2 bases and 1 base, with 9 bases remaining between them. CDR3 region: CASSLAPGNTEAFF. The CDR3 region has the DNA TGCGCCAGCAGCTTAGCCCCGGGGAACACTGAAGCTTTCTTT.

This clonotype appeared a single time. This chain uses TRBV20-1 with TRBJ2-1; tentative D call: TRBD1 (5 bases). The CDR3 sequence is 15 residues long. The germline V gene has CDR1 DFQATT and CDR2 SNEGSKA (reference sequence). V lost 1 base and J 2 bases, leaving 12 bases between the germline ends. In DNA form, the CDR3 reads TGCAGTGCTAGAGGGCTAGGGGTGGCCTACAATGAGCAGTTCTTC. It encodes CSARGLGVAYNEQFF.

This chain uses TRBV19 with TRBJ2-2; 9 positions match TRBD1. The CDR3 covers 14 residues. CDR1 and CDR2 from the germline V gene are LNHDA and SQIVND (reference sequence). V trimming: 7 bases; J trimming: 5 bases; junction bases outside the gene matches: 5. CDR3 DNA: TGTGCCAGTAAGGGACAGGGAGAAACCGGGGAGCTGTTTTTT. Residues: CASKGQGETGELFF.

This clonotype has only a few counts. The chain has TRBV6-1 and TRBJ1-1, with D possibly TRBD1 on 6 matching bases. Germline V gene data show CDR1 as MNHNS and CDR2 as SASEGT. CDR3 length: 15 residues. Trimming took 8 bases from V and 6 from J, leaving 22 bases between them. In DNA form, the CDR3 reads TGTGCCAGCCTCATCGGGGGGGCCGGCCTGCCTGAAGCTTTCTTT. It encodes CASLIGGAGLPEAFF.

J is TRBJ1-5 and V is TRBV25-1, with D unclear. Germline CDR1 is MGHDK and CDR2 is SYGVNS. This CDR3 spans 13 amino acids. V was clipped by 2 bases and J by 7 bases, with 9 bases between them. As DNA, the CDR3 is TGTGCCAGCAGTGAAGCCGACGAACAGCCCCAGCATTTT. Translated, it gives CASSEADEQPQHF. The full variable domain, rest sourced from reference TRBV25-1 and TRBJ1-5, is EADIYQTPRYLVIGTGKKITLECSQTMGHDKMYWYQQDPGMELHLIHYSYGVNSTEKGDLSSESTVSRIRTEHFPLTLESARPSHTSQYLCASSEADEQPQHFGDGTRLSIL.

This clonotype has only a few counts. J is TRBJ2-1 and V is TRBV4-1, with 16 bases matching TRBD2. The V and J ends lost 4 bases and 8 bases, in that order; junction bases with no gene match: 11. The CDR3 consists of 18 residues. Germline CDR1 and CDR2: MGHRA and YSYEKL. CDR3 nucleotide sequence: TGCGCCAGCAGCCGGATCGGGACTAGCGGGAGGGCCGGGTATGAGCAGTTCTTC. Amino acids: CASSRIGTSGRAGYEQFF.

CDR3 loop: CASSLGPGPGANVLTF. DNA of the CDR3: TGTGCCAGCAGCTTAGGCCCGGGGCCCGGGGCCAACGTCCTGACTTTC. V and J are TRBV11-3 and TRBJ2-6, with D perhaps given as TRBD1 or TRBD2 (5 bases each). Trimming left V 1 base short and J 4 bases short, with 11 bases between. Germline assignment: CDR1 SGHNT and CDR2 YENEEA. The CDR3 runs to 16 residues.

This clonotype showed up just a few times. The V and J genes are TRBV20-1 and TRBJ2-1; D call uncertain. The CDR3 length is 14 residues. Germline V gene data show CDR1 as DFQATT and CDR2 as SNEGSKA (reference sequence). V lost 1 base, J lost 0 bases, and 7 bases lay in between. CDR3 in DNA: TGCAGTGCTAGAGGGCCGGTCTCCTACAATGAGCAGTTCTTC. Its translation: CSARGPVSYNEQFF.